This T cell receptor beta chain was documented in a study of T cell responses to AZD1222 COVID-19 vaccine. Study summary: Second doses were pooled across both intervals (about 4 or about 12 weeks).

To note about this clone: Other DNA sequences within the sample encode an identical CDR3.

Libraries were prepared by immunoSEQ multiplex PCR; TCRdb keeps only in-frame clonotypes and omits some of them. The sample shows some 96,000 clones, under 90% of them seen only once. Trimming left V 3 bases short and J 5 bases short, with 8 bases between. The length of the CDR3 is 12 residues. The germline CDR1 and CDR2 sequences are SGHDT and YYEEEE. The receptor was derived from an adult in good health. The chain combines TRBV5-6 with TRBJ1-1; a possible D gene is TRBD1 (5 bases). The source was peripheral blood, collected on day 0 of AZD1222 vaccination. CDR3 sequence reads: CASSWGRTEAFF. CDR3 sequence (DNA): TGTGCCAGCAGCTGGGGCCGGACTGAAGCTTTCTTT.